The entry below gives a single T cell receptor (beta chain) sequence along with its context. The data belong to a study of blood T cell repertoires in COVID-19. Background on the study: Specimens from acute and convalescent COVID-19 originated in the United States, Italy and Spain.

TCRdb's table, derived via immunoSEQ multiplex PCR, lists solely in-frame clones and lacks some. The data contain a few hundred thousand clones, 75% to 90% of them seen just once; the ten biggest clones take up 4% to 5%. V lost 0 bases and J lost 8, with 16 bases in between. CDR1 is SQVTM, CDR2 ANQGSEA, per germline. The CDR3 is 14 amino acids. This sequence joins TRBV29-1 and TRBJ1-2; no definite D call. Specimen: peripheral blood. This sequence originates from a woman aged 40-49 years who had recovered from COVID-19. The CDR3 region is CSVEDPGFGRGYTF. The CDR3 DNA reads TGCAGCGTTGAAGATCCGGGGTTCGGCAGAGGCTACACCTTC.